This T cell receptor (beta chain) is drawn from a study of blood T cells in healthy people across ages. Study-wide findings and caveats: The study regarded diversity estimates from one million T cells as underestimates.

Aged roughly 6 to 90, donors were systemically healthy Caucasians from Russia. Germline V gene sequence: CDR1 SGHTA, CDR2 FQGNSA. The CDR3 sequence is 15 residues long. A sample-barcoded 5' primer and a J-beta primer mix were used in a second PCR of roughly 6 to 11 cycles. MiXCR, applied by TCRdb to the 5' RACE reads, yields one record per CDR3 protein. Of 1.2 million to 1.5 million distinct CDR3 sequences listed, 42% were seen once; the top ten hold roughly 7.9%. To note about this clonotype: Its matching antigen is unknown. The junction shows a germline mismatch at one end, possibly a read error.

The source is a woman aged 18-29 years in good health. The chain recombines TRBV7-2 with TRBJ2-5, with 7 nucleotides matching TRBD2. Sequencing was performed on blood. DNA of the CDR3: TGTGCCTGCAGTCCAAGGACTAGTCCAGCCGAGACCCAGTACTTC. Encoded protein: CACSPRTSPAETQYF.